This entry features one TCR beta chain sequence. The data stem from a study of cytotoxic CD8 clonotypes in ibrutinib-treated CLL. With 6 bases removed from V and 8 bases from J, the gap between germline ends came to 15 bases. The CDR3 runs 13 residues. Germline V lookup: CDR1 MNHNY, CDR2 SVGAGI (reference sequence). TCRdb keeps only in-frame clones here, not all; method: immunoSEQ multiplex PCR. The sample records about 120,000 clones, roughly 60% being singletons. The chain uses TRBV6-6 and TRBJ2-3; D is unclear. The sequence was obtained from a human donor with chronic lymphocytic leukemia. The material sequenced was PBMCs, taken after 24 months of ibrutinib treatment. The CDR3 reads CASRDDPSGTQYF. The CDR3 region has the DNA TGTGCCAGCAGGGACGACCCGTCAGGTACGCAGTATTTT.